The sequence of this T cell receptor (beta chain) was determined in a study of blood T cell repertoires in COVID-19. As for the study in general: Samples taken during acute and convalescent COVID-19 were collected in the United States, Italy and Spain.

V was cut by 0 bases and J by 10 bases, with 13 bases left in between. Germline lookup yields CDR1 ENHRY and CDR2 SYGVKD. The CDR3 extends over 14 amino acids. As processed by the authors: For nucleated cells, counts were estimated from reference gene primer amplification. Repertoires were generated with immunoSEQ multiplex PCR, while TCRdb's copy carries only in-frame clones and drops some. V and J calls and clone size follow that table, whereas D and trimming were derived from the DNA. Counted here are about 120,000 clones, approximately 85% occurring once; the ten biggest clones make up over 10%. What was sequenced was peripheral blood. The gene calls are TRBV10-3 and TRBJ2-1, with D possibly matching TRBD2 (6 bases). The sequence derives from a human donor in a cohort sampled during active COVID-19. The CDR3 DNA is TGTGCCATCAGTGAGTCTAACGGGGGAGAGGAGCAGTTCTTC. This sequence encodes CAISESNGGEEQFF.